These 20 T cell receptor beta chains originate from one sample sequenced in a study of shared clonotypes between healthy human individuals (dated by TCRdb to the early 2020s). The library was built by means of the immunoSEQ multiplex PCR assay. The clones in this table, taken by TCRdb from immuneACCESS, are in-frame only. Not every clone is retained; where verified, under half of the shortfall comes from an unresolved V gene, and the cause of the rest is unknown. The sample profile shows approximately 2.5 million clones; more than 80% of them were found once. The top ten clonotypes cover over 0.12% of the sample. Sample: naive CD4+ T cells sorted from blood. The sample's cell subset or site label, decoded: CD45RA+ positively selected. The receptors shown here come from a young man in good health.

This chain links TRBV4-1 with TRBJ1-2, with unresolved D. V dropped 3 bases and J dropped 4 bases, with 15 bases sitting between them. The germline CDR1 and CDR2 sequences are MGHRA and YSYEKL. The CDR3 runs to 15 residues. CDR3 sequence reads: CASSQPVGKSYGYTF. In DNA form, the CDR3 reads TGCGCCAGCAGCCAGCCTGTAGGGAAAAGCTATGGCTACACCTTC.

The rearrangement links TRBV7-2 to TRBJ2-3; no reliable D call. Germline V gives CDR1 SGHTA, CDR2 FQGNSA. The CDR3 loop spans 15 amino acids. Trimming left V 3 bases short and J 2 bases short, with 12 bases between. CDR3 sequence: CASSFVPLNTDTQYF. The DNA of the CDR3 is TGTGCCAGCAGCTTTGTCCCATTAAACACAGATACGCAGTATTTT.

This clone has more than one count but fewer than ten. V gene TRBV30 combines with J gene TRBJ1-2; the D is unclear. The CDR3 contains 14 residues. V shed 2 bases and J shed 8 bases, with 18 bases lying between them. Per germline, CDR1 GTSNPN and CDR2 SVGIG (reference sequence). CDR3 nucleotide sequence: TGTGCCTGGAGTTCGGGCGGAGGTTTCGGAGGCTACACCTTC. As protein: CAWSSGGGFGGYTF.

The genes are TRBV11-2 and TRBJ2-5; D ambiguous. This CDR3 comprises 14 residues. Between the trimmed V and J ends, which lost 3 bases and 5 bases, there was a span of 13 bases. Germline CDR1 reads SGHAT; CDR2 reads FQNNGV. CDR3 in DNA: TGTGCCAGCAGCTTGTTAGGAAACCTGGAGACCCAGTACTTC. It codes for CASSLLGNLETQYF.

The chain joins TRBV30 to TRBJ1-2; D is uncertain. V gave up 4 bases and J gave up 10 bases, with 19 bases separating them. CDR1 and CDR2 (germline): GTSNPN, SVGIG (reference sequence). The CDR3 length is 13 residues. CDR3 DNA sequence: TGTGCCTGGACGGGCGGACGTTCATCTTTCTACACCTTC. As protein: CAWTGGRSSFYTF.

The rearrangement joins TRBV10-3 to TRBJ1-1; D possibly corresponds to TRBD1 (5 bases). The V and J ends lost 0 bases and 0 bases respectively, with 14 bases between them. The CDR3 contains 17 residues. Germline CDR1 is ENHRY and CDR2 is SYGVKD. Here the CDR3 DNA reads TGTGCCATCAGTGAGTCCCGGGACTCCGGTATGAACACTGAAGCTTTCTTT. It codes for CAISESRDSGMNTEAFF.

This chain connects TRBV28 to TRBJ1-4, with 9 bases fitting TRBD1. The trim removed 6 bases at V and 8 bases at J, leaving 13 bases unmatched. Germline V gene sequence: CDR1 MDHEN, CDR2 SYDVKM. This CDR3 is 16 amino acids long. This CDR3 is CASSPGGGTGREKLFF. The CDR3 coding sequence is TGTGCCAGCAGCCCAGGGGGGGGGACAGGGCGCGAAAAACTGTTTTTT.

This chain connects TRBV14 to TRBJ2-7, with no clear D. CDR3 length: 14 amino acids. Germline values: CDR1 SGHDN, CDR2 FVKESK. V lost 1 base to trimming and J lost 2 bases, with 9 bases between them. The CDR3 is CASSQGVLTYEQYF. CDR3 bases: TGTGCCAGCAGCCAAGGGGTACTGACCTACGAGCAGTACTTC.

As for this clone: Other nucleotide sequences in the sample specify the same CDR3. The rearrangement uses TRBV18 and TRBJ1-4; TRBD1 aligns across 10 bases. From germline, CDR1 is KGHSH and CDR2 LQKENI. Trimming removed 3 bases from V and 8 bases from J; junction bases left unmatched: 6. The CDR3 runs 15 residues. Here the CDR3 reads CASSPPGQGREKLFF. The CDR3 DNA sequence: TGTGCCAGCTCACCCCCGGGACAGGGGCGAGAAAAACTGTTTTTT. Full variable domain (outside the CDR3, taken from reference TRBV18 and TRBJ1-4): NAGVMQNPRHLVRRRGQEARLRCSPMKGHSHVYWYRQLPEEGLKFMVYLQKENIIDESGMPKERFSAEFPKEGPSILRIQQVVRGDSAAYFCASSPPGQGREKLFFGSGTQLSVL.

The genes are TRBV7-2 and TRBJ1-6; D perhaps matches TRBD1 (5 bases). CDR1 SGHTA and CDR2 FQGNSA come from the germline V gene. The CDR3 is 15 residues long. V gave up 5 bases and J gave up 8 bases, with 16 bases separating them. CDR3 sequence: CASSPRAGLDSPLHF. CDR3 DNA sequence: TGTGCCAGCAGCCCGAGGGCAGGGTTGGATTCACCCCTCCACTTT.

To note about this clone: This same CDR3 is encoded by further DNA sequences in the sample. The CDR3 region is CASSPGLAGAQETQYF. CDR3 coding DNA: TGCGCCAGCAGCCCCGGACTAGCGGGGGCACAAGAGACCCAGTACTTC. The chain combines TRBV5-1 with TRBJ2-5; 13 bases are a match to TRBD2. The ends lost 4 bases at V and 2 bases at J; junction bases unmatched: 5. Germline CDR1 reads SGHRS; CDR2 reads YFSETQ. CDR3 length: 16 amino acids.

The V call is TRBV2, the J call TRBJ1-1, with D possibly being TRBD1 (6 bases). Trimming took off 5 bases at V and 5 bases at J, with 15 bases between the two ends. This CDR3 comprises 14 residues. Germline V CDR1 and CDR2: SNHLY, FYNNEI. The chain's CDR3 is CASSQGIARTEAFF. CDR3 coding DNA: TGTGCCAGCAGTCAGGGGATAGCGAGGACTGAAGCTTTCTTT.

The rearrangement uses TRBV29-1 and TRBJ2-1; 8 nucleotides match TRBD2. Germline CDR1 reads SQVTM; CDR2 reads ANQGSEA. The CDR3 extends over 15 amino acids. J was trimmed by 5 bases and V by 4 bases; bases with no gene match: 10. DNA of the CDR3: TGCAGCGTTGCGGCTTCGGGGGGGAAAAACAATGAGCAGTTCTTC. Protein sequence: CSVAASGGKNNEQFF.

The V call is TRBV6-1, the J call TRBJ2-2; D unresolved. The CDR3 loop spans 14 amino acids. Germline lookup yields CDR1 MNHNS and CDR2 SASEGT. Trimming removed 5 bases at V and 4 bases at J, with 11 bases between. DNA of the CDR3: TGTGCCAGCAGTACCTTCCCGAGCACCGGGGAGCTGTTTTTT. Translated, it gives CASSTFPSTGELFF.

CDR3 DNA: TGCGCCAGCAGCCAAGATCTGAGGGAATTGGGCAATCAGCCCCAGCATTTT. Translating it yields CASSQDLRELGNQPQHF. The chain couples TRBV4-3 to TRBJ1-5; D ambiguous. Per the germline V gene, CDR1 is LGHNA and CDR2 is YSLEER. V was trimmed by 0 bases and J by 2 bases, leaving 14 bases between them. This CDR3 has 17 amino acids.

This chain links TRBV25-1 with TRBJ2-1; 12 bases line up with TRBD1. CDR1 is MGHDK and CDR2 is SYGVNS in the germline V gene. The CDR3 has 14 residues. The V gene end was trimmed by 3 bases and the J gene end by 9 bases; junction bases not matched to a gene: 3. CDR3 protein: CASSEGQGAREQFF. The DNA of the CDR3 is TGTGCCAGCAGTGAGGGACAGGGGGCGCGTGAGCAGTTCTTC.

The chain carries TRBV5-4 and TRBJ2-1, with 7 bases identical to TRBD2. The junction had 7 bases not matched to a gene; V was cut back by 0 bases and J by 7 bases. Germline V gene lookup returns CDR1 SGHNT and CDR2 YYREEE (reference sequence). The CDR3 is 15 amino acids. As DNA, the CDR3 is TGTGCCAGCAGCTTGGCCGGGGGACTAAGGAATGAGCAGTTCTTC. As protein: CASSLAGGLRNEQFF. Supplemented by reference TRBV5-4 and TRBJ2-1, the full variable domain reads ETGVTQSPTHLIKTRGQQVTLRCSSQSGHNTVSWYQQALGQGPQFIFQYYREEENGRGNFPPRFSGLQFPNYSSELNVNALELDDSALYLCASSLAGGLRNEQFFGPGTRLTVL.

V usage is TRBV5-3 and J usage is TRBJ2-1, with 14 bases that match TRBD2. TRBV5-3 is an ORF, with its function uncertain. CDR3 size: 17 residues. The V segment lost 8 bases and the J segment 5 bases; nucleotides outside the gene matches: 12. This CDR3 is CARSGLAGESSNNEQFF. Written as DNA, the CDR3 is TGTGCCAGGTCGGGACTAGCGGGGGAATCCTCGAACAATGAGCAGTTCTTC.

This chain links TRBV19 with TRBJ1-5; D gene ambiguous. Trimming left V 7 bases short and J 2 bases short, with 9 bases between. From germline, CDR1 is LNHDA and CDR2 SQIVND (reference sequence). The CDR3 loop spans 13 amino acids. The CDR3 DNA reads TGTGCCAGTAAAATAGGAGGCAATCAGCCCCAGCATTTT. Translated: CASKIGGNQPQHF.

The chain is built from TRBV7-6 and TRBJ2-7, with 9 bases aligning to TRBD1. CDR1 SGHVS and CDR2 FNYEAQ come from the germline V gene. After removal of 4 bases from V and 6 bases from J, the junction contained 16 bases not matched to a gene. This CDR3 is 17 amino acids long. CDR3 nucleotides: TGTGCCAGCAGCTCCATAACGTCCGGGACAGGGTCGTGCGAGCAGTACTTC. As protein: CASSSITSGTGSCEQYF.